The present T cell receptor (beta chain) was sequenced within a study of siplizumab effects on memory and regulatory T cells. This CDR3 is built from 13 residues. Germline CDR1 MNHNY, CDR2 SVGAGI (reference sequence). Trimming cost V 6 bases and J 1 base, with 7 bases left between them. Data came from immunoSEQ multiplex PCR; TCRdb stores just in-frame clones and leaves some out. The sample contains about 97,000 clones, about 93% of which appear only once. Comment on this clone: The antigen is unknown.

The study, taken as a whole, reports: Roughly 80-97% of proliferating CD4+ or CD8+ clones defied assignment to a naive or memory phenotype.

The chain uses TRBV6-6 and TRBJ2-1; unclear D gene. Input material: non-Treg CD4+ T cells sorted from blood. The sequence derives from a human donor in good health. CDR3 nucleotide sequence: TGTGCCAGCAGCACGGCGTCCTACAATGAGCAGTTCTTC. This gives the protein CASSTASYNEQFF.